This TCR beta chain was recovered during a study of T-cell memory formation after mild COVID-19. Study outcomes and limitations: Clones that contracted from day 15 to 85 had balanced CD4/CD8; later expanders were CD4+ biased.

A single record per CDR3 protein comes from TCRdb applying MiXCR to the 5' RACE reads. Here the sample spans 550,000 to 700,000 distinct CDR3 sequences, roughly 17% being singletons. This clonotype was counted ten times or more. What it binds is not known. The CDR3 consists of 12 residues. Deletions cut 6 bases from V and 4 bases from J, with 7 bases between. Germline CDR1 reads KGHSH; CDR2 reads LQKENI. The TCR originated in an adult woman who had mild COVID-19 (a few samples of this study predate the infection). Cell type and time point are not known. Material for sequencing was PBMCs or a T cell subset sorted from them (not recorded which). The V and J genes are TRBV18 and TRBJ2-1, with unresolved D. The CDR3 here is CASSPDYNEQFF. In nucleotides, the CDR3 is TGTGCCAGCTCCCCGGATTACAATGAGCAGTTCTTC.